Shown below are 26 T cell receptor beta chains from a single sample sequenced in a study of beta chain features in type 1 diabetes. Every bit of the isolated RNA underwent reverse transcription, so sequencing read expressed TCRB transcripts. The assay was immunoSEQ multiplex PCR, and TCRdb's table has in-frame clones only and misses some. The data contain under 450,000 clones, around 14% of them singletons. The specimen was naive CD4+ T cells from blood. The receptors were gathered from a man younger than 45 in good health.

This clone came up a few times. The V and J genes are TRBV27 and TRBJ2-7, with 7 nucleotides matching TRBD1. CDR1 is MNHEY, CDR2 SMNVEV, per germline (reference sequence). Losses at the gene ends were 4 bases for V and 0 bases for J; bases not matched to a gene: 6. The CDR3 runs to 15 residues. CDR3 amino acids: CASSSRQGPSYEQYV. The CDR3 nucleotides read TGTGCCAGCAGTTCCCGACAGGGTCCCTCCTACGAGCAGTACGTC.

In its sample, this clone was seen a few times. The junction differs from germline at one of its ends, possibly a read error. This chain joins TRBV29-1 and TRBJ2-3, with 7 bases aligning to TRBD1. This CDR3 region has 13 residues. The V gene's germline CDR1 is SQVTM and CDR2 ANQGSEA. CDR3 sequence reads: CSGEQGSTDTQYF. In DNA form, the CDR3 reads TGCAGCGGTGAACAGGGGAGCACAGATACGCAGTATTTT.

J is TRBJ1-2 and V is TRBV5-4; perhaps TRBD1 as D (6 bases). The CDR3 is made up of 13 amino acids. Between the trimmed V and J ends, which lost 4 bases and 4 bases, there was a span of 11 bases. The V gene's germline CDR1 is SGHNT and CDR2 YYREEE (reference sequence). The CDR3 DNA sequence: TGTGCCAGCAGCCATCGACAGGTCTATGGCTACACCTTC. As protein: CASSHRQVYGYTF.

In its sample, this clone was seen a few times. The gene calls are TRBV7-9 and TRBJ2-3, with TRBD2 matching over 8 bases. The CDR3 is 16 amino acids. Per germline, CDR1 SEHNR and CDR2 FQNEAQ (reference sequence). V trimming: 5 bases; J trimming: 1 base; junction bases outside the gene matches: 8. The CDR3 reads CASSPNGGARTDTQYF. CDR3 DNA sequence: TGTGCCAGCAGCCCGAACGGGGGGGCGCGCACAGATACGCAGTATTTT.

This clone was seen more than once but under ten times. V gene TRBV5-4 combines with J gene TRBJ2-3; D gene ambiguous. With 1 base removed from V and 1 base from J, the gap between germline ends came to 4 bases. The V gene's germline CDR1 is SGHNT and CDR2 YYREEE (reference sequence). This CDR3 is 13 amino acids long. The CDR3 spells CASSLIGTDTQYF. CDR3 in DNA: TGTGCCAGCAGCTTGATCGGCACAGATACGCAGTATTTT.

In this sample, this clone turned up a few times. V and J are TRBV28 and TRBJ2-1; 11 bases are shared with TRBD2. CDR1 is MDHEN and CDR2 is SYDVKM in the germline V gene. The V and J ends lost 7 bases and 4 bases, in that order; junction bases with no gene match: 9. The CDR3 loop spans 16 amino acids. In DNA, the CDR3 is TGTGCCAGCATTAGGTCTAGCGGGAGGTCGTACAATGAGCAGTTCTTC. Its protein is CASIRSSGRSYNEQFF.

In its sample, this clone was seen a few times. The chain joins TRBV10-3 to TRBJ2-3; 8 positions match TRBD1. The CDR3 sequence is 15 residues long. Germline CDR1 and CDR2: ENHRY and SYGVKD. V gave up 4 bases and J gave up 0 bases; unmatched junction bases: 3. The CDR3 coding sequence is TGTGCCATCAGTGGGCAGGGGGCTAGCACAGATACGCAGTATTTT. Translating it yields CAISGQGASTDTQYF.

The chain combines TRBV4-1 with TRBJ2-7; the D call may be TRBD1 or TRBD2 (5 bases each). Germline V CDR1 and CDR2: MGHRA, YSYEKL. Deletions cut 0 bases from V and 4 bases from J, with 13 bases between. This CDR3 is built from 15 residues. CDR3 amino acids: CASSQDGEGTYEQYF. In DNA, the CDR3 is TGCGCCAGCAGCCAAGATGGTGAGGGGACGTACGAGCAGTACTTC.

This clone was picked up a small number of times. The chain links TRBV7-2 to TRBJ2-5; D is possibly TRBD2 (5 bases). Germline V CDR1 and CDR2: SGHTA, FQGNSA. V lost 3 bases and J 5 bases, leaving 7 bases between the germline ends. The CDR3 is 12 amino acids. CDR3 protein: CASSFGEETQYF. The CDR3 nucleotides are TGTGCCAGCAGCTTTGGGGAGGAGACCCAGTACTTC.

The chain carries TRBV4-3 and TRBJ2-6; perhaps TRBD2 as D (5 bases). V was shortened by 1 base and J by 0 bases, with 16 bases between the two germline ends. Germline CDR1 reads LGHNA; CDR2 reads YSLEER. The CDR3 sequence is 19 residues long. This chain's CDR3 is CASSQVVGGRGSGANVLTF. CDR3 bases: TGCGCCAGCAGCCAAGTTGTGGGTGGCCGGGGCTCTGGGGCCAACGTCCTGACTTTC.

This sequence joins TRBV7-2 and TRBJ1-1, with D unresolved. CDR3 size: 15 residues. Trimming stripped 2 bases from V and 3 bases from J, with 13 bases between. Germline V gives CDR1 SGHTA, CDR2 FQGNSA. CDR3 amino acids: CASSLRHVGDTEAFF. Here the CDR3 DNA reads TGTGCCAGCAGCTTAAGACATGTTGGGGACACTGAAGCTTTCTTT.

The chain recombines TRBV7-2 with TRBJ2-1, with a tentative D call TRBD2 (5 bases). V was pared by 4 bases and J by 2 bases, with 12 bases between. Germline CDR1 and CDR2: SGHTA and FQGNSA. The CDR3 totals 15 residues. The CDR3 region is CASSSDYLPYNEQFF. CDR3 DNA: TGTGCCAGCAGCTCCGACTACCTACCCTACAATGAGCAGTTCTTC.

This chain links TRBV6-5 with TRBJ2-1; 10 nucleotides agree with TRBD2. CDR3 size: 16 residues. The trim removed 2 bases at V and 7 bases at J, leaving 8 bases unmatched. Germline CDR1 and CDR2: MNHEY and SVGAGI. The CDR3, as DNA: TGTGCCAGCAGTTACATGCTAGCGGGAGCGGGGAATGAGCAGTTCTTC. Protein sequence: CASSYMLAGAGNEQFF.

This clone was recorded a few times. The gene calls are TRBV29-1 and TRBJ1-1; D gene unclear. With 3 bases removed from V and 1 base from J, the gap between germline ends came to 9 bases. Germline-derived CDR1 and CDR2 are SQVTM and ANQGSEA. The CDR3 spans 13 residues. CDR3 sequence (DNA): TGCAGCGTTGATTTTAAGGGGAACACTGAAGCTTTCTTT. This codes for CSVDFKGNTEAFF.

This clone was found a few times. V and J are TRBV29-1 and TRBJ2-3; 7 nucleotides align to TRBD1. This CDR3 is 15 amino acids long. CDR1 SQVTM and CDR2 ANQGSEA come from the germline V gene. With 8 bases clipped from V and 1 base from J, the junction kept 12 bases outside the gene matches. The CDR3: CSTRQGFFGTDTQYF. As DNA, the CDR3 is TGCAGCACCCGACAGGGCTTTTTCGGCACAGATACGCAGTATTTT.

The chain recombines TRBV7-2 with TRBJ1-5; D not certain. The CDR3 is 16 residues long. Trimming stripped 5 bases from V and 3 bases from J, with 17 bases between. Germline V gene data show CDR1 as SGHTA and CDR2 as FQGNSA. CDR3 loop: CASSVSAGTSNQPQHF. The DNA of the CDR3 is TGTGCCAGCAGCGTCTCGGCTGGCACCTCCAATCAGCCCCAGCATTTT.

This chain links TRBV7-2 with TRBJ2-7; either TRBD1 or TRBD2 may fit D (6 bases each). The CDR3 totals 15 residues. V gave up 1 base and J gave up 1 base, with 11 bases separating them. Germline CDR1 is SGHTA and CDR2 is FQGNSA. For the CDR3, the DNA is TGTGCCAGCAGCTTAGGGGGGGCCCCATCCTACGAGCAGTACTTC. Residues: CASSLGGAPSYEQYF.

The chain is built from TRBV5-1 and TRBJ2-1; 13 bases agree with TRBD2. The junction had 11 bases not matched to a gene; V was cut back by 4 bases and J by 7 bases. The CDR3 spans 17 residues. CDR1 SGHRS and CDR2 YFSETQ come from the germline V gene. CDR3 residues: CASSGTSGETGRNEQFF. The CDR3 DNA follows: TGCGCCAGCAGCGGGACTAGCGGGGAGACAGGTCGTAATGAGCAGTTCTTC.

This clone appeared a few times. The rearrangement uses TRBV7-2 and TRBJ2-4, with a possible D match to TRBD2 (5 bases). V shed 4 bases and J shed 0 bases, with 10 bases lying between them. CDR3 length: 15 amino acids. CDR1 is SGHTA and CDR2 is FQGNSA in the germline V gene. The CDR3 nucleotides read TGTGCCAGCAGCTCCCTAGGACTAGCCAAAAACATTCAGTACTTC. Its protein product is CASSSLGLAKNIQYF.

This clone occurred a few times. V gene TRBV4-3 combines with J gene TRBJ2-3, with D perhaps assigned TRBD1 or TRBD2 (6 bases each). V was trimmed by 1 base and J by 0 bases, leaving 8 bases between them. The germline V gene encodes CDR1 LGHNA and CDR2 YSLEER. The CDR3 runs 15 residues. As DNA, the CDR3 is TGCGCCAGCAGCCAAGGGGGGGCTAGCACAGATACGCAGTATTTT. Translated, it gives CASSQGGASTDTQYF.

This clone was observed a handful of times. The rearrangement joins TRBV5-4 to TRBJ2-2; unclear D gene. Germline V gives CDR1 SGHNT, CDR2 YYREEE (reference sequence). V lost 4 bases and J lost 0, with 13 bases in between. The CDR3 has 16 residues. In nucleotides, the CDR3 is TGTGCCAGCAGCGGCAAGGACGGTACGAACACCGGGGAGCTGTTTTTT. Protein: CASSGKDGTNTGELFF.

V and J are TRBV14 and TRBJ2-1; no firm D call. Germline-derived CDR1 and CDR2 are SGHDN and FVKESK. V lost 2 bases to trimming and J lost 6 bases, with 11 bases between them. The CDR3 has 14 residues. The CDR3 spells CASSQLTGSNEQFF. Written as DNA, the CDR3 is TGTGCCAGCAGCCAACTCACTGGGTCCAATGAGCAGTTCTTC.

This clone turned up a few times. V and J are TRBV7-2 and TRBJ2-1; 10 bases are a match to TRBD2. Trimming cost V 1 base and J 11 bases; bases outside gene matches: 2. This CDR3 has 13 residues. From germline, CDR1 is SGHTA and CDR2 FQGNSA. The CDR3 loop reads CASSLETSGKQFF. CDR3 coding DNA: TGTGCCAGCAGCTTAGAAACTAGCGGGAAGCAGTTCTTC. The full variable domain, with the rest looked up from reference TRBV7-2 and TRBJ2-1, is GAGVSQSPSNKVTEKGKDVELRCDPISGHTALYWYRQSLGQGLEFLIYFQGNSAPDKSGLPSDRFSAERTGGSVSTLTIQRTQQEDSAVYLCASSLETSGKQFFGPGTRLTVL.

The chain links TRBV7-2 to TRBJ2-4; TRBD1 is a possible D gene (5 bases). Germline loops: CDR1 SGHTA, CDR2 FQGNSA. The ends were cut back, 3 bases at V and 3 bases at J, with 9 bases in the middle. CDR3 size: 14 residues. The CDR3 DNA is TGTGCCAGCAGCTTGAAGGGGAACAAAAACATTCAGTACTTC. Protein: CASSLKGNKNIQYF. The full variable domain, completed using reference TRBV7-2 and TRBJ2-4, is GAGVSQSPSNKVTEKGKDVELRCDPISGHTALYWYRQSLGQGLEFLIYFQGNSAPDKSGLPSDRFSAERTGGSVSTLTIQRTQQEDSAVYLCASSLKGNKNIQYFGAGTRLSVL.

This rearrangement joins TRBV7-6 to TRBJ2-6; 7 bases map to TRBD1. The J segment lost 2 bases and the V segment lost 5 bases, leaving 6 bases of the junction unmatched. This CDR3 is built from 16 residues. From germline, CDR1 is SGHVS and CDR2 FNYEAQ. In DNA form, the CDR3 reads TGTGCCAGCAGCCCAACCGACAGGGCTGGGGCCAACGTCCTGACTTTC. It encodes CASSPTDRAGANVLTF.

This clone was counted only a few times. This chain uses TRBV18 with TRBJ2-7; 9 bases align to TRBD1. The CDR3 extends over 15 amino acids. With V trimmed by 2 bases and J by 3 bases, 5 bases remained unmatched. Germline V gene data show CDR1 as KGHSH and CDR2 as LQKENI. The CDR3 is CASSPSETGGYEQYF. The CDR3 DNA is TGTGCCAGCTCACCATCCGAGACAGGGGGCTACGAGCAGTACTTC.